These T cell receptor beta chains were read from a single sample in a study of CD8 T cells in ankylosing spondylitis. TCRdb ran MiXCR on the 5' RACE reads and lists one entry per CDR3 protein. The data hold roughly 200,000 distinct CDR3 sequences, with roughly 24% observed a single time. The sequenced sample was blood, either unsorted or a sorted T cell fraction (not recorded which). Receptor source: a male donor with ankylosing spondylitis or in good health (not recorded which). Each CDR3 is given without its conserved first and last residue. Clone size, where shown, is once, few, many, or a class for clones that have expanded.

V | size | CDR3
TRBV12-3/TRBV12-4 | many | ASSKSTSGYNEQF
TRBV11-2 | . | ASSITSGGVRNEQF
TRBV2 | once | ASSPIHEQY
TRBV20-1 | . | SAKGTNTEAF
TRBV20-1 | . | SAREGTGGGY
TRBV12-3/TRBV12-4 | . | ASSGTGYNSPLH
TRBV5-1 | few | ASSSQGATYEQY
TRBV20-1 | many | SARIAIQADEQF
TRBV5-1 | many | ASSGDYQETQY
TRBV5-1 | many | ASSLGQGAPDTQY
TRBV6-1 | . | ASARGSSSYEQY
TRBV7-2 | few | ASSSGLAKKTQY
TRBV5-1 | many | ASSPGDSPNQPQH
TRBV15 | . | ATSRGKTDQETQY
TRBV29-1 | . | SVSAGTSGSTQETQY
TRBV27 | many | ASRSGGQSYNEQF
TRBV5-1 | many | ASSADGSSYNEQF
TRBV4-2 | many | ASSRPTSGTDTQY
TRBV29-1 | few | SVRSGASTDTQY
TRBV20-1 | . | SARGTLAGGSEQY
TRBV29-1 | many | SVQGQGNTGELF
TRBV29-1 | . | SVTRTTGELF
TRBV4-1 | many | ASSQGAVSGPGGELF
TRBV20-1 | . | SARLGPMNTEAF
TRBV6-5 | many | ASRSQGYGYT
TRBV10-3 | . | AISPTSGRVRSYNEQF
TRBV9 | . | ASSVVPRELTGELF
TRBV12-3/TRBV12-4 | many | ASSPPERAQY
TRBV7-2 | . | ASSLGGYSGNTIY
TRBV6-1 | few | ASRGGSTDTQY
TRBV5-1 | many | ASSFILLPLRNYNEQF
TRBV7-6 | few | ASSSLAGGLNEQF
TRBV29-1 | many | SVGRRQGPYEQY
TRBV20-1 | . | SARTGHSFTDTQY
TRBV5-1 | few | ASSLRPGSLIRNEQF
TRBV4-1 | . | ASSQEGQPNYGYT
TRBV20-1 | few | SMSQGTPGNQPQH